Here is one T cell receptor (beta chain) with its context. This record belongs to a study of blood T cell repertoires in COVID-19. About the study: PBMCs, B-cell-depleted T cells, or T cells provided the cDNA or gDNA that made up the material.

This table comes from immunoSEQ multiplex PCR, and its TCRdb copy is limited to in-frame clones, with some not included. The sample holds around 200,000 clones, 85% seen once. The study recruited people aged roughly 18 to 95 years across some 23 US areas. The sequence derives from a man aged 40-49 years who had recovered from COVID-19. Sequences were obtained from PBMCs or T cells enriched from blood (not recorded which).

This CDR3 is CASSQGPGQGQETQYF. The DNA for the CDR3 is TGTGCCAGCAGCCAAGGACCGGGGCAGGGGCAAGAGACCCAGTACTTC. The chain combines TRBV4-2 with TRBJ2-5; tentative D call: TRBD1 (6 bases). This CDR3 region has 16 residues. Trimming stripped 1 base from V and 2 bases from J, with 14 bases between. Germline V gene data show CDR1 as LGHNA and CDR2 as YNFKEQ.